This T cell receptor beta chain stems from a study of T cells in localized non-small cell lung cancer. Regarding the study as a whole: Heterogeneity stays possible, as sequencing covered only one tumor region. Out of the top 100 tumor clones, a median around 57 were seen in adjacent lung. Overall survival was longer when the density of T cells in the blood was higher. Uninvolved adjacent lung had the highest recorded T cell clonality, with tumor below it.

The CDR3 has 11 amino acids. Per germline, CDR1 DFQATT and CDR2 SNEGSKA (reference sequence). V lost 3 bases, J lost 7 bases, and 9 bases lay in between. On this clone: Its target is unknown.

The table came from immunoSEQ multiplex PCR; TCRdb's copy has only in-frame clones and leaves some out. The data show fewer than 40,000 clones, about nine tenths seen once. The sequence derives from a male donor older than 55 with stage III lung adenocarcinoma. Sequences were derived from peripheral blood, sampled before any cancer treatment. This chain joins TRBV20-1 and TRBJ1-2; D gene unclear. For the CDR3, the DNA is TGCAGTGCTAGGGAATTCCCTGGCTACACCTTC. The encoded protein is CSAREFPGYTF.